Listed here are 9 T cell receptor beta chains from one sample, sequenced in a study of T cell changes during pregnancy in multiple sclerosis. Generated by immunoSEQ multiplex PCR, the TCRdb table keeps only in-frame clones and is missing some. The repertoire holds some 37,000 clones, 80% to 95% seen once, with under 0.45% in the top ten. This specimen consisted of CD4+ T cells from peripheral blood mononuclear cells, obtained after pregnancy. The receptor source for this set is a female donor in good health, enrolled as a control in a pregnancy study.

This clone appeared a few times. V gene TRBV5-1 combines with J gene TRBJ1-1; D call uncertain. Germline assignment: CDR1 SGHRS and CDR2 YFSETQ. This CDR3 is 14 amino acids long. Trimming stripped 1 base from V and 1 base from J, with 8 bases between. CDR3 residues: CASSLQAKNTEAFF. CDR3 DNA sequence: TGCGCCAGCAGCTTGCAGGCTAAGAACACTGAAGCTTTCTTT. The complete variable domain, with remaining parts taken from reference TRBV5-1 and TRBJ1-1, reads KAGVTQTPRYLIKTRGQQVTLSCSPISGHRSVSWYQQTPGQGLQFLFEYFSETQRNKGNFPGRFSGRQFSNSRSEMNVSTLELGDSALYLCASSLQAKNTEAFFGQGTRLTVV.

The chain couples TRBV5-6 to TRBJ2-3, with 10 bases fitting TRBD2. Germline CDR1 is SGHDT and CDR2 is YYEEEE. The V segment lost 0 bases and the J segment 6 bases; nucleotides outside the gene matches: 4. The CDR3 has 15 residues. CDR3 in DNA: TGTGCCAGCAGCTTGGTGGCTAGCGGGAGTGATACGCAGTATTTT. This translates into CASSLVASGSDTQYF.

J is TRBJ2-7 and V is TRBV18, with D hard to call. The germline CDR1 and CDR2 sequences are KGHSH and LQKENI. This CDR3 is 17 amino acids long. V was pared by 0 bases and J by 1 base, with 16 bases between. CDR3 sequence (DNA): TGTGCCAGCTCACCACCCCTGGCGTGGCAGACTTCCTACGAGCAGTACTTC. Protein product: CASSPPLAWQTSYEQYF.

The chain couples TRBV19 to TRBJ1-1; 9 bases line up with TRBD1. Germline assignment: CDR1 LNHDA and CDR2 SQIVND (reference sequence). CDR3 length equals 14 residues. Unmatched junction bases numbered 2, after V lost 6 bases and J lost 0 bases. The CDR3 DNA is TGTGCCAGTAGGGGGACAGGGCTGAACACTGAAGCTTTCTTT. Translation gives CASRGTGLNTEAFF.

The sample holds one count of this clone. The chain recombines TRBV6-5 with TRBJ1-2, with unresolved D. Germline V gene sequence: CDR1 MNHEY, CDR2 SVGAGI. V was shortened by 2 bases and J by 6 bases, with 13 bases between the two germline ends. The CDR3 runs 14 residues. DNA of the CDR3: TGTGCCAGCAGTTACGCCGGGAACGCAAATGGCTACACCTTC. Residues: CASSYAGNANGYTF.

The chain recombines TRBV7-9 with TRBJ2-2, with 7 nucleotides matching TRBD1. The CDR3 is 13 amino acids. The V gene end was trimmed by 7 bases and the J gene end by 4 bases; junction bases not matched to a gene: 3. Germline values: CDR1 SEHNR, CDR2 FQNEAQ (reference sequence). The CDR3 spells CASTQGVTGELFF. CDR3 in DNA: TGTGCCAGCACCCAGGGGGTCACCGGGGAGCTGTTTTTT.

J is TRBJ2-1 and V is TRBV19; 7 bases line up with TRBD1. The J segment lost 0 bases and the V segment lost 5 bases, leaving 4 bases of the junction unmatched. The CDR3 contains 15 residues. Germline V lookup: CDR1 LNHDA, CDR2 SQIVND (reference sequence). The CDR3 coding sequence is TGTGCCAGTAGTTCCGGGACAGCCTCCTACAATGAGCAGTTCTTC. Translating gives CASSSGTASYNEQFF.

The chain has TRBV10-3 and TRBJ2-7; TRBD1 matches 9 bases. Germline CDR1 ENHRY, CDR2 SYGVKD. J gave up 5 bases and V 10 bases, and 9 bases lay outside the gene matches. The CDR3 has 13 amino acids. CDR3 region: CARPGQGVDEQYF. CDR3 DNA: TGTGCCAGACCGGGACAGGGCGTCGACGAGCAGTACTTC.

The chain is built from TRBV10-3 and TRBJ1-3; 10 bases are a match to TRBD1. Germline lookup yields CDR1 ENHRY and CDR2 SYGVKD. The ends lost 10 bases at V and 4 bases at J; junction bases unmatched: 10. This CDR3 contains 15 residues. The DNA of the CDR3 is TGTGCCACGGGACAGGGGATGATCTCGGGAAACACCATATATTTT. It yields the protein CATGQGMISGNTIYF.